The rows below give T cell receptor beta chains drawn from one sample of a study of cytomegalovirus exposure and HLA in healthy donors. Sequencing was performed with immunoSEQ multiplex PCR; in TCRdb, only in-frame clones are kept and a portion is missing. This sample has around 75,000 clones; about 78% occur once, and the top ten carry more than 3%. The sequenced sample consisted of PBMCs. These receptors were collected from a young man in good health and CMV-seronegative. CDR3s include the opening cysteine and the closing phenylalanine or tryptophan. Each record gives: V gene, clone size, J gene, D gene, CDR3 DNA, CDR3 protein. The D gene is left open where the match is weak. Clone size is shown for a subset of rows, as once, few, many or a class of expanded clone.

>TRBV19|once|TRBJ2-3|TRBD2
TGTGCCAGTAGAACTAGCGGTAGCACAGATACGCAGTATTTT
CASRTSGSTDTQYF
>TRBV6-5|-|TRBJ1-6|TRBD1
TGTGCCAGCAGCCTCCTGGGGCAGGGGGGTTCACCCCTCCACTTT
CASSLLGQGGSPLHF
>TRBV11-1|-|TRBJ2-7|TRBD1
TGTGCCAGCAGCTGGGGACAGGGTACCTACGAGCAGTACTTC
CASSWGQGTYEQYF
>TRBV6-5|few|TRBJ1-1|TRBD1
TGTGCCAGCAGGGCAAGACAGGGGGCGCCGGGTGAAGCTTTCTTT
CASRARQGAPGEAFF
>TRBV6-6|few|TRBJ1-1|TRBD1
TGTGCCAGCAGCCGGGGCAGGGGGCGGGCGGGCACTGAAGCTTTCTTT
CASSRGRGRAGTEAFF
>TRBV7-6|once|TRBJ1-1|-
TGTGCCAGCAGCTTAGCGTTCCCCTCGAACACTGAAGCTTTCTTT
CASSLAFPSNTEAFF
>TRBV7-3|-|TRBJ2-1|-
TGTGCCAGCAGCGCCCCCGGGGGGCAGAATGAGCAGTTCTTC
CASSAPGGQNEQFF
>TRBV9|-|TRBJ1-3|-
TGTGCCAGCAGCGTAGACTGGAGCTCTGGAAACACCATATATTTT
CASSVDWSSGNTIYF
>TRBV11-2|-|TRBJ2-2|-
TGTGCCAGCAGCACCAGGGTTGCCGGGGAGCTGTTTTTT
CASSTRVAGELFF
>TRBV4-3|-|TRBJ2-5|TRBD2
TGCGCCAGCAGCCAAGGACTAGCTATTGAGACCCAGTACTTC
CASSQGLAIETQYF
>TRBV4-3|-|TRBJ1-6|-
TGCGCCAGCAGCCAAGACAGGGGACCCTATTCACCCCTCCACTTT
CASSQDRGPYSPLHF
>TRBV4-1|-|TRBJ2-7|TRBD1
TGCGCCAGCAGCCCGGACAGGGCCTCCTACGAGCAGTACTTC
CASSPDRASYEQYF
>TRBV9|-|TRBJ1-2|TRBD1
TGTGCCAGCAGCCCTGGACAGGGAGCTAACTATGGCTACACCTTC
CASSPGQGANYGYTF
>TRBV7-6|-|TRBJ2-1|-
TGTGCCAGCAGCTTACTGTCAGGCGTTGGATCCTACAATGAGCAGTTCTTC
CASSLLSGVGSYNEQFF
>TRBV9|-|TRBJ2-1|TRBD2
TGTGCCAGCAGCGGGCCTAGCGGGGGGGCCTGGAGTGAGCAGTTCTTC
CASSGPSGGAWSEQFF
>TRBV5-1|-|TRBJ2-3|TRBD1
TGCGCCAGCAGCTTGGGGTCGACAGGGGGAGATACGCAGTATTTT
CASSLGSTGGDTQYF
>TRBV7-8|-|TRBJ2-1|TRBD2
TGTGCCAGCAGCCCCCCCCGTCGGCTAGCGGGGGCCTACAATGAGCAGTTCTTC
CASSPPRRLAGAYNEQFF
>TRBV29-1|-|TRBJ2-6|-
TGCAGCGTCGTCGACTTCTCTGGGGCCAACGTCCTGACTTTC
CSVVDFSGANVLTF
>TRBV6-4|-|TRBJ2-7|TRBD1
TGTGCCAGCAGTGTTACTACGACAGGGGTGTCTTACGAGCAGTACTTC
CASSVTTTGVSYEQYF
>TRBV30|-|TRBJ1-3|-
TGTGCCTGGGGACAGACCGCCGGAAACACCATATATTTT
CAWGQTAGNTIYF
>TRBV11-1|-|TRBJ2-5|TRBD2
TGTGCCAGCAGCTTACTACTAGCGGGGGAAGAGACCCAGTACTTC
CASSLLLAGEETQYF
>TRBV19|-|TRBJ1-1|-
TGTGCCAGTAGTATAGAAGGACAGAACACTGAAGCTTTCTTT
CASSIEGQNTEAFF
>TRBV19|-|TRBJ1-1|TRBD1
TGTGCCAGTAGTATTCAGGGGGCCTTTAACACTGAAGCTTTCTTT
CASSIQGAFNTEAFF
>TRBV18|few|TRBJ1-5|-
TGTGCCAGCTCGAACGGTCGGGAGCATCAGCCCCAGCATTTT
CASSNGREHQPQHF
>TRBV2|-|TRBJ2-3|TRBD1
TGTGCCAGCGGAACCAGCGGACAGGCCGGCGCCACAGATACGCAGTATTTT
CASGTSGQAGATDTQYF
>TRBV5-4|-|TRBJ1-1|TRBD1
TGTGCCAGCAGCCTCGGGACAGGGAAGGTTGGCACTGAAGCTTTCTTT
CASSLGTGKVGTEAFF
>TRBV28|-|TRBJ1-5|-
TGTGCCAGCAGACCCTTAAGGGGAGGGGGCAATCAGCCCCAGCATTTT
CASRPLRGGGNQPQHF
>TRBV7-9|-|TRBJ1-4|TRBD1
TGTGCCAGCAGCTCCCCGGGACAGGATAATGAAAAACTGTTTTTT
CASSSPGQDNEKLFF
>TRBV27|-|TRBJ1-1|-
TGTGCCAGCAGTTTAGGGCAGGGGTCTAGAAACACTGAAGCTTTCTTT
CASSLGQGSRNTEAFF
>TRBV10-3|-|TRBJ1-3|TRBD1
TGTGCCATCAGTGGGACAGGGGTAGGTGGAAACACCATATATTTT
CAISGTGVGGNTIYF
>TRBV19|-|TRBJ2-5|TRBD1
TGTGCCAGCGGGACAGGGGTTCGGGAGACCCAGTACTTC
CASGTGVRETQYF
>TRBV29-1|once|TRBJ2-1|TRBD2
TGCAGCGTTGCGGGGGGAACCTACAATGAGCAGTTCTTC
CSVAGGTYNEQFF
>TRBV4-1|-|TRBJ2-1|TRBD1
TGCGCCAGCAGCCAAGATGGACAGGGGGCGGTAGGGAACAATGAGCAGTTCTTC
CASSQDGQGAVGNNEQFF
>TRBV9|-|TRBJ2-6|TRBD2
TGTGCCAGCAGCGTTCCGGGGGGGGCTGGGGCCAACGTCCTGACTTTC
CASSVPGGAGANVLTF
>TRBV5-1|few|TRBJ2-3|-
TGCGCCAGCAGCCAAACAGATACGCAGTATTTT
CASSQTDTQYF
>TRBV11-2|few|TRBJ2-5|TRBD1
TGTGCCAGCAGGGTAGCCGGGACAGGGTCTAAAGAGACCCAGTACTTC
CASRVAGTGSKETQYF
>TRBV27|-|TRBJ2-2|TRBD2
TGTGCCAGCAGTTTAGCCCGCGGGGGCGGGGAGCTGTTTTTT
CASSLARGGGELFF
>TRBV6-5|-|TRBJ2-4|TRBD1
TGTGCCAGCAGTTACCTCGGACAGGGCGGAAACATTCAGTACTTC
CASSYLGQGGNIQYF
>TRBV7-8|-|TRBJ2-2|TRBD2
TGTGCCGGCAGCTTAGCGGGACTAGCGGGGGGTACCGGGGAGCTGTTTTTT
CAGSLAGLAGGTGELFF
>TRBV10-3|-|TRBJ2-7|-
TGTGCCATCAGTGAGCCTTCCCACAGGGAGGGCTACGAGCAGTACTTC
CAISEPSHREGYEQYF
>TRBV6-6|-|TRBJ2-5|TRBD1
TGTGCCAGCAGTTACCCCGGGACAGGGGGCGTAGAGACCCAGTACTTC
CASSYPGTGGVETQYF
>TRBV28|-|TRBJ1-5|-
TGTGCCAGCAGTTTCACCATTGTCAGGGCCCTATATAGCAATCAGCCCCAGCATTTT
CASSFTIVRALYSNQPQHF
>TRBV6-5|-|TRBJ1-2|-
TGTGCCAGCAGTTACGGATGGCTAGGCTACTATGGCTACACCTTC
CASSYGWLGYYGYTF
>TRBV15|-|TRBJ2-1|-
TGTGCCACCAGCAGAGATGAGGGCCGAAATGAGCAGTTCTTC
CATSRDEGRNEQFF
>TRBV29-1|few|TRBJ2-6|-
TGCAGCGTTGGGACCGGGACAATCTCTGGGGCCAACGTCCTGACTTTC
CSVGTGTISGANVLTF
>TRBV6-1|-|TRBJ1-1|-
TGTGCCAGCAGTGAAGATGTAGGGGGATACACTGAAGCTTTCTTT
CASSEDVGGYTEAFF
>TRBV28|-|TRBJ1-4|-
TGTGCCAGCAGTCAATCAACTAATGAAAAACTGTTTTTT
CASSQSTNEKLFF
>TRBV11-3|-|TRBJ2-3|-
TGTGCCAGCAGCCCGACTAGAAGCACAGATACGCAGTATTTT
CASSPTRSTDTQYF
>TRBV19|-|TRBJ1-1|TRBD1
TGTGCCAGTAGTATTTGGACAGGGGTGAACACTGAAGCTTTCTTT
CASSIWTGVNTEAFF
>TRBV7-9|-|TRBJ1-1|TRBD1
TGTGCCAGCAGCTTACAGGGGGCGCACACTGAAGCTTTCTTT
CASSLQGAHTEAFF
>TRBV6-1|-|TRBJ1-2|-
TGTGCCAGCAGTGAAGGCGGGGGTAAAACCTTC
CASSEGGGKTF
>TRBV25-1|once|TRBJ2-6|-
TGTGCCAGCAGTATCTCTCTCAGGGGATCTGGGGCCAACGTCCTGACTTTC
CASSISLRGSGANVLTF
>TRBV5-4|-|TRBJ1-4|-
TGTGCCAGCAGCATAATTGGGCGGGGAGTCACTAATGAAAAACTGTTTTTT
CASSIIGRGVTNEKLFF
>TRBV2|-|TRBJ1-1|TRBD1
TGTGCCAGCAGCGACAGGGTTGGGGACACTGAAGCTTTCTTT
CASSDRVGDTEAFF
>TRBV9|-|TRBJ1-4|-
TGTGCCAGCAGCGTAGGAGGAGGCACAGGGTCGGGAAAACTGTTTTTT
CASSVGGGTGSGKLFF
>TRBV4-1|-|TRBJ1-2|-
TGCGCCAGCAGCCAAGGTAATAGCCTTTCACCTTCTAACTATGGCTACACCTTC
CASSQGNSLSPSNYGYTF
>TRBV6-4|-|TRBJ1-2|TRBD1
TGTGCCAGCACTCCAACCCCGGGACAGGGCTATGGCTACACCTTC
CASTPTPGQGYGYTF
>TRBV29-1|once|TRBJ2-7|-
TGCAGCGTTCCCGGACTGGGCTTTGGAGGCGAGCAGTACTTC
CSVPGLGFGGEQYF
>TRBV15|once|TRBJ2-7|TRBD1
TGTGCCACCAGCAGAGACCTTCCGGGACAGGGTCTCTTC
CATSRDLPGQGLF